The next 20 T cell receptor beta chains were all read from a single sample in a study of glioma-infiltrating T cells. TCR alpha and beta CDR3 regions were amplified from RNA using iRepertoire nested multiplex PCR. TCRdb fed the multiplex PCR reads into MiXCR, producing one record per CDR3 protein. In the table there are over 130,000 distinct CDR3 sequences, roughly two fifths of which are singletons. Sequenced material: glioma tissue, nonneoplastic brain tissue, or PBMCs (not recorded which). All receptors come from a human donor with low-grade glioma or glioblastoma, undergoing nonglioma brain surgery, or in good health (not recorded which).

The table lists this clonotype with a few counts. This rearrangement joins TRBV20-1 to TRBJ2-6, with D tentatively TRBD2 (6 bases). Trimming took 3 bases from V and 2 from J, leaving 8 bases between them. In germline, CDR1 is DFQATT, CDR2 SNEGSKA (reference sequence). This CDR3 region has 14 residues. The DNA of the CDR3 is TGCAGTGCTAGCAGACTAGCTGGGGCCAACGTCCTGACTTTC. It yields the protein CSASRLAGANVLTF.

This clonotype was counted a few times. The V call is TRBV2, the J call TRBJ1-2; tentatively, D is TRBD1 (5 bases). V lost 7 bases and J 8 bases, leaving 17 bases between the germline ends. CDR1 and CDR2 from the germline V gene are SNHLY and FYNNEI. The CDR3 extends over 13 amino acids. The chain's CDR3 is CASKESSRGGYTF. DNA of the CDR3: TGTGCCAGCAAAGAGAGCAGCCGGGGCGGCTACACCTTC.

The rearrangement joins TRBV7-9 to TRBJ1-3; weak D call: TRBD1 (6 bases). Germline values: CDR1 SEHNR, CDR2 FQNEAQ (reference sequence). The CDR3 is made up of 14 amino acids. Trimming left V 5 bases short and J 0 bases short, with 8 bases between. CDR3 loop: CASSRTASGNTIYF. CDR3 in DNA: TGTGCCAGCAGCAGGACAGCCTCTGGAAACACCATATATTTT.

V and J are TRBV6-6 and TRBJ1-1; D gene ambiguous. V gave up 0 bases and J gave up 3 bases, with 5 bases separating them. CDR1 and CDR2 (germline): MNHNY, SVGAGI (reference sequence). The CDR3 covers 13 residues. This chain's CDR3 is CASSYSIDTEAFF. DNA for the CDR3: TGTGCCAGCAGTTACTCGATTGACACTGAAGCTTTCTTT.

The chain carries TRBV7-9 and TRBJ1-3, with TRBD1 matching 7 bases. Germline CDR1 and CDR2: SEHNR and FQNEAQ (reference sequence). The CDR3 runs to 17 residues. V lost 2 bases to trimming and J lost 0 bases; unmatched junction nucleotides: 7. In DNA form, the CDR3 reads TGTGCCAGCAGCTTACCACCGACAGGGTACTCTGGAAACACCATATATTTT. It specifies CASSLPPTGYSGNTIYF.

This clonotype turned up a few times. CDR3 DNA: TGTGCCAGCAGCTTACCCCCCCTAGCGGGAGACCAAGTCTACGAGCAGTACTTC. Protein product: CASSLPPLAGDQVYEQYF. V and J are TRBV7-2 and TRBJ2-7, with 10 bases matching TRBD2. The CDR3 has 18 residues. Germline assignment: CDR1 SGHTA and CDR2 FQGNSA. The V gene end was trimmed by 2 bases and the J gene end by 3 bases; junction bases not matched to a gene: 13.

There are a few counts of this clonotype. CDR3 coding DNA: TGTGCCATCAGGGGGGATGGGGACCATCAGCCCCAGCATTTT. The encoded protein is CAIRGDGDHQPQHF. The chain links TRBV10-3 to TRBJ1-5; D perhaps matches TRBD1 (5 bases). V dropped 6 bases and J dropped 5 bases, with 14 bases sitting between them. CDR3 length equals 14 residues. The germline gives CDR1 ENHRY, CDR2 SYGVKD.

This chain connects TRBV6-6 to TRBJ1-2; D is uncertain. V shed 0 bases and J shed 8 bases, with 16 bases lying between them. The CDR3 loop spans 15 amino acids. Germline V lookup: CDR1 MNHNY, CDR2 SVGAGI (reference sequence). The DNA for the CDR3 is TGTGCCAGCAGTTACTCGAGAAAGTGGGTACAGGGCTACACCTTC. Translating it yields CASSYSRKWVQGYTF.

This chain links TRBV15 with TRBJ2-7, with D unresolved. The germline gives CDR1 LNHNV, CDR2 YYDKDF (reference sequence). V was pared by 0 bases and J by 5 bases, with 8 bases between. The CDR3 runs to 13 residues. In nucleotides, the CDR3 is TGTGCCACCAGCAGAGATCAAGTGGACGAGCAGTACTTC. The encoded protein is CATSRDQVDEQYF.

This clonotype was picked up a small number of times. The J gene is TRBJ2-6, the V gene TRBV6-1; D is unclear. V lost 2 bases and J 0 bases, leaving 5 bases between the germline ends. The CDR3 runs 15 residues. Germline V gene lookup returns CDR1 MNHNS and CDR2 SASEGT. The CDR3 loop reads CASSEFYSGANVLTF. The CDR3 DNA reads TGTGCCAGCAGTGAATTCTACTCTGGGGCCAACGTCCTGACTTTC.

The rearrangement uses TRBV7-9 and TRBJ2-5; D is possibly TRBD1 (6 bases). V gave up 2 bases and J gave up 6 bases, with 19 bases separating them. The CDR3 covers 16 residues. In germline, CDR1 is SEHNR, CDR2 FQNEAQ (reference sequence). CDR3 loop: CASSLPSGQSIKTQYF. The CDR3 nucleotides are TGTGCCAGCAGCTTACCCTCTGGACAGTCAATTAAGACCCAGTACTTC.

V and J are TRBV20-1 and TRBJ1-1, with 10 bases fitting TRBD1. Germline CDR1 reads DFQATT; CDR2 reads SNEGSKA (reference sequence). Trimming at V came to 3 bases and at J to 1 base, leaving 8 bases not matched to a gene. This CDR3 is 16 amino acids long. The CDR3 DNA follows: TGCAGTGCTAGCCCGACAGGGGGCGCGAGGAACACTGAAGCTTTCTTT. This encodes CSASPTGGARNTEAFF.

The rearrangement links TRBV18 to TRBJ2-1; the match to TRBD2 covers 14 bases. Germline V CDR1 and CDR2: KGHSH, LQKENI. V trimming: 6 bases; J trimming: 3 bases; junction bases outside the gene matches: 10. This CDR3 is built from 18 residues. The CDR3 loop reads CASSPVPGLAGVYNEQFF. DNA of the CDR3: TGTGCCAGCTCTCCAGTCCCGGGACTAGCGGGAGTCTACAATGAGCAGTTCTTC.

For the CDR3, the DNA is TGTGCCACCAGTGCAGGAAGGCAGGGTCCCGGGGAGCTGTTTTTT. Residues: CATSAGRQGPGELFF. The V call is TRBV24-1, the J call TRBJ2-2, with D possibly matching TRBD1 (5 bases). The germline V and J ends were trimmed by 5 bases and 6 bases, with 15 bases remaining between them. The germline CDR1 and CDR2 sequences are KGHDR and SFDVKD. This CDR3 is built from 15 residues.

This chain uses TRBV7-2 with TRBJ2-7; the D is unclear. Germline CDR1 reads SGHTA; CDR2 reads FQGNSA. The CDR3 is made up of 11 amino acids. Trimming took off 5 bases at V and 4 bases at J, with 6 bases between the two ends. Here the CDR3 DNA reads TGTGCCAGCAGCGCAGAGTACGAGCAGTACTTC. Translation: CASSAEYEQYF.

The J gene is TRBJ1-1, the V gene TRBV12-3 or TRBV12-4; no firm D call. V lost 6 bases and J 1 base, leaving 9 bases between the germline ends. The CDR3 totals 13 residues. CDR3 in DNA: TGTGCCAGCAGGCTGACGAGGAACACTGAAGCTTTCTTT. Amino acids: CASRLTRNTEAFF.

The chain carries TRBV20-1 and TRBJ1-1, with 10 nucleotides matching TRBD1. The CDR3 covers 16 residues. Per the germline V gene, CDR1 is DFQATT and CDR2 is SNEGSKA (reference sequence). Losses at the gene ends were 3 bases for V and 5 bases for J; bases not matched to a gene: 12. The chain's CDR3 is CSARGQGSLGTTEAFF. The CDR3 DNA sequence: TGCAGTGCTAGGGGACAGGGGAGTTTGGGTACGACTGAAGCTTTCTTT.

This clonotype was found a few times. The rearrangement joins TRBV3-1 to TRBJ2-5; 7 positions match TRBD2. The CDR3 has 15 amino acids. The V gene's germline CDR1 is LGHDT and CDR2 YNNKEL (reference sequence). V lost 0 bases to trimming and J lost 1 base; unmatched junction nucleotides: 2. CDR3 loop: CASSQDTGGQETQYF. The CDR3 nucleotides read TGTGCCAGCAGCCAAGATACGGGAGGCCAAGAGACCCAGTACTTC.

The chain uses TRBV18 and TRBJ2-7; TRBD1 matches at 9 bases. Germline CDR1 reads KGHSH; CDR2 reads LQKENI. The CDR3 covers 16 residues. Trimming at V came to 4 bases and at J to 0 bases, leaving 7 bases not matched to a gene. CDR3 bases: TGTGCCAGCTCACGCCTAAGGGACAGGGCCTCCTACGAGCAGTACTTC. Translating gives CASSRLRDRASYEQYF.

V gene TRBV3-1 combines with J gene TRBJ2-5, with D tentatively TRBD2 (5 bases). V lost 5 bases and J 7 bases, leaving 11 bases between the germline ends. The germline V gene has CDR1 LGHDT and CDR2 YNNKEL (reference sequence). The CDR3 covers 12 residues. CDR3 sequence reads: CASSGNSGTQYF. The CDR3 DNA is TGTGCCAGCAGCGGGAACAGCGGGACCCAGTACTTC.